This section outlines one TCR beta chain sequence together with its context. What it recognizes is unknown. The record originates from a study of shared clonotypes between healthy human individuals. This CDR3 is built from 13 residues. The V end lost 3 bases, the J end lost 4 bases, and 8 bases lay between the germline ends. The germline CDR1 and CDR2 sequences are SGHAT and FQNNGV. The method was immunoSEQ multiplex PCR; TCRdb's version includes in-frame clones alone and lacks a portion of them. Of some 1,100,000 clones listed, around 78% were seen once; the top ten hold under 0.6%. Study-level findings and limits: Larger estimated richness was generally recorded for naive subsets relative to memory subsets. With few donors, the genetic and exposure-history diversity represented was limited.

Specimen: memory CD4+ T cells from PBMCs. Subset in this sample: CD45RA-negative fraction. The gene calls are TRBV11-2 and TRBJ2-3; D unresolved. The source is a man aged 18 to 30 in good health. Some clones in this sample may be carry-over from other donors' samples. CDR3 nucleotides: TGTGCCAGCAGCTTCCCGTCGTCAGATACGCAGTATTTT. It codes for CASSFPSSDTQYF.